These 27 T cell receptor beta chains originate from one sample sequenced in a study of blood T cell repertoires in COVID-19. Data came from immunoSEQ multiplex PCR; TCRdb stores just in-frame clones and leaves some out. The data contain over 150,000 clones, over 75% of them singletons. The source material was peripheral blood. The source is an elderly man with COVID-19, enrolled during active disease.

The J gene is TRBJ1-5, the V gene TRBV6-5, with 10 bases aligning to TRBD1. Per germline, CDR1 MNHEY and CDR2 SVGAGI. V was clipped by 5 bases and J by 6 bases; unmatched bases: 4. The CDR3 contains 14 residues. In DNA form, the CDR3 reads TGTGCCAGCAGTAGGGACAGGGGTCTTCAGCCCCAGCATTTT. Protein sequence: CASSRDRGLQPQHF.

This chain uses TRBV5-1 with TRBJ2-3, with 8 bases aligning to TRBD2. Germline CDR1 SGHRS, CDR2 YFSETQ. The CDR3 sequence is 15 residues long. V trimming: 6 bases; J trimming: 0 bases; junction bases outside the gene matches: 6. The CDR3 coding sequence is TGCGCCAGCAAAGCGGGGGCGACTAGCACAGATACGCAGTATTTT. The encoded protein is CASKAGATSTDTQYF.

The CDR3 loop reads CASSQDNLAEAFF. CDR3 coding DNA: TGTGCCAGCAGCCAAGATAATTTAGCTGAAGCTTTCTTT. V usage is TRBV3-1 (or the pseudogene TRBV3-2) and J usage is TRBJ1-1, with D unresolved. CDR1 LGHDT and CDR2 YNNKEL come from the germline V gene (reference sequence). CDR3 length: 13 residues. Trimming pared 0 bases from V and 6 bases from J, leaving 8 bases between.

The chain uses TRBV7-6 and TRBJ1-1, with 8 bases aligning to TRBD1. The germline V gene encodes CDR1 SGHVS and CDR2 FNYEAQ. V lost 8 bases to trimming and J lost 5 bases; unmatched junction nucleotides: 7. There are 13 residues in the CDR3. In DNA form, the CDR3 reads TGTGCCAGCGGAGGACAGGGAGGGACTGAAGCTTTCTTT. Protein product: CASGGQGGTEAFF.

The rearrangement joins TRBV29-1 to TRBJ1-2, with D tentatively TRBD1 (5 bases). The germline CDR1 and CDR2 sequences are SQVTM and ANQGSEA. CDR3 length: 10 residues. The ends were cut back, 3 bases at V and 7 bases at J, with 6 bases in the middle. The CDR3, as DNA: TGCAGCGTTGAGCAGGGTGGCTACACCTTC. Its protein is CSVEQGGYTF.

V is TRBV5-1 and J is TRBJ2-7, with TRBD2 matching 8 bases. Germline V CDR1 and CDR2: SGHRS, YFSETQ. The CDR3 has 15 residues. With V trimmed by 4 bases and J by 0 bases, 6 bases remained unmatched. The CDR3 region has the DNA TGCGCCAGCAGCCTCGGGAGGGGGAACTCCTACGAGCAGTACTTC. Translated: CASSLGRGNSYEQYF.

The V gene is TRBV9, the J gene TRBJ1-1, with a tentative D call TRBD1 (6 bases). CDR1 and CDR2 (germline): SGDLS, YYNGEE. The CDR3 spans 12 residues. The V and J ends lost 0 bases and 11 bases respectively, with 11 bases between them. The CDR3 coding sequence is TGTGCCAGCAGCGTAGATGGTGGACAGGCTTTCTTT. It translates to CASSVDGGQAFF.

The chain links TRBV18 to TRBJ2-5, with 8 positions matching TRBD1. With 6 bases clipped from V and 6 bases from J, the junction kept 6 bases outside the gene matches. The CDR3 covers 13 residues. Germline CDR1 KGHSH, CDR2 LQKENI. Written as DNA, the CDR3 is TGTGCCAGCTCGCCCGACAGGGGACAGACCCAGTACTTC. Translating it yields CASSPDRGQTQYF.

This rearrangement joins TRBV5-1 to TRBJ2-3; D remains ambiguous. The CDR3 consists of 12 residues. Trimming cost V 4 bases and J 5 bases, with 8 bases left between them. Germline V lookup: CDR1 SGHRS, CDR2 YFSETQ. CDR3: CASSVPGDTQYF. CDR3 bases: TGCGCCAGCAGCGTACCGGGAGATACGCAGTATTTT.

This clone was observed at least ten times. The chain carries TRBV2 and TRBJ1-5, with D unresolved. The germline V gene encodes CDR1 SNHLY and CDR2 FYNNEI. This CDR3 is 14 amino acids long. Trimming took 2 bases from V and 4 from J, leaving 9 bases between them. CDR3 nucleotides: TGTGCCAGCAGTGAAAACAGTTGGAATCAGCCCCAGCATTTT. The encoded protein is CASSENSWNQPQHF. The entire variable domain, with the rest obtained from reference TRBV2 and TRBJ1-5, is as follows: EPEVTQTPSHQVTQMGQEVILRCVPISNHLYFYWYRQILGQKVEFLVSFYNNEISEKSEIFDDQFSVERPDGSNFTLKIRSTKLEDSAMYFCASSENSWNQPQHFGDGTRLSIL.

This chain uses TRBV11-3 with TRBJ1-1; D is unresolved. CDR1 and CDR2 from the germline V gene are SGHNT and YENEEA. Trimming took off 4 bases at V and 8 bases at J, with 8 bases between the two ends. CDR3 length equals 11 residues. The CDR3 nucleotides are TGTGCCAGCAGCTCGGTAAAGGAAGCTTTCTTT. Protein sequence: CASSSVKEAFF.

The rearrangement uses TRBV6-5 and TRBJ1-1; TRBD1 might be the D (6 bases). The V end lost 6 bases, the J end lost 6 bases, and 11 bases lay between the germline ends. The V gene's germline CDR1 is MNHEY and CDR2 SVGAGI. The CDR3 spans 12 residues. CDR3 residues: CASRSYRAEAFF. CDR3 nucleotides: TGTGCCAGCAGGTCCTACAGGGCTGAAGCTTTCTTT.

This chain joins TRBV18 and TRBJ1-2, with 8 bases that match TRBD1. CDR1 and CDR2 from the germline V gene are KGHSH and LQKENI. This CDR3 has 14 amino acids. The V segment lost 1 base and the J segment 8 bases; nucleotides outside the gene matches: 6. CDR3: CASSPLPTGEGYTF. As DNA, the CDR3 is TGTGCCAGCTCACCACTACCGACAGGGGAGGGCTACACCTTC.

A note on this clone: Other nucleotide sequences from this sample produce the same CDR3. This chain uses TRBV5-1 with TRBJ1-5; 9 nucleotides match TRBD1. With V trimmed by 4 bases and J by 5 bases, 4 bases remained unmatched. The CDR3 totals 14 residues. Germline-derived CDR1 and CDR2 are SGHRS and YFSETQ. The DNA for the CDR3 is TGCGCCAGCAGCCCGGGACAGGGCGATCAGCCCCAGCATTTT. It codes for CASSPGQGDQPQHF.

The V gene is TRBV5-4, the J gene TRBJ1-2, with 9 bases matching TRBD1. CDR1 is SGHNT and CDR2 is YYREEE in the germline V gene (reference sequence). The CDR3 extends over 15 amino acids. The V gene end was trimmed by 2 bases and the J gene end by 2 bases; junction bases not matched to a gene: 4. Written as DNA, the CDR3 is TGTGCCAGCAGCTTTCGACAGGGGGGCAACTATGGCTACACCTTC. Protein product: CASSFRQGGNYGYTF.

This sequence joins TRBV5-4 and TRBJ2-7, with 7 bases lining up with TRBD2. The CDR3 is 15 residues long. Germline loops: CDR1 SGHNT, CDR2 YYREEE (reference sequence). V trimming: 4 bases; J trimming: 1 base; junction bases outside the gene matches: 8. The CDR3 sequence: CASSGYPGGSYEQYF. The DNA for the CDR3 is TGTGCCAGCAGCGGATATCCCGGGGGGTCCTACGAGCAGTACTTC.

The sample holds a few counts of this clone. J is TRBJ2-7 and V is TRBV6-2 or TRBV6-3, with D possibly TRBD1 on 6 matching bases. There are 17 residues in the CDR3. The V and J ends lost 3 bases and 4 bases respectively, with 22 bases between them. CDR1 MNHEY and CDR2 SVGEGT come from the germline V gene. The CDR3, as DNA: TGTGCCAGCAGTTATGCTGTCAATACCGGGACACTATACGAGCAGTACTTC. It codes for CASSYAVNTGTLYEQYF.

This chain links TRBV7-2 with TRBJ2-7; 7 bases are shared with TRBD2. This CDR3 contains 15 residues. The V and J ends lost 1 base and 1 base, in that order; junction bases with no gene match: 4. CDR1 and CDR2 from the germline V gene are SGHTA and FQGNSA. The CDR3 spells CASSLGGGRSYEQYF. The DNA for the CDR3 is TGTGCCAGCAGCTTAGGGGGGGGAAGGTCCTACGAGCAGTACTTC.

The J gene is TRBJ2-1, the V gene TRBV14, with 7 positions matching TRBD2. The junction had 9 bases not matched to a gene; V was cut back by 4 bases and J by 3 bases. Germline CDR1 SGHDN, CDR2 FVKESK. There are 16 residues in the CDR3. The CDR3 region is CASSPLGRGFYNEQFF. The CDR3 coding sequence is TGTGCCAGCAGCCCCCTCGGGCGGGGGTTCTACAATGAGCAGTTCTTC.

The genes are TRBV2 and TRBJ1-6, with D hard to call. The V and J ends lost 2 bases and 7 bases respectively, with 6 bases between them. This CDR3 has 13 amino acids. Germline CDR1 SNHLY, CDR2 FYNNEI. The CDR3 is CASSEIQNSPLHF. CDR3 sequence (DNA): TGTGCCAGCAGTGAAATCCAGAATTCACCCCTCCACTTT.

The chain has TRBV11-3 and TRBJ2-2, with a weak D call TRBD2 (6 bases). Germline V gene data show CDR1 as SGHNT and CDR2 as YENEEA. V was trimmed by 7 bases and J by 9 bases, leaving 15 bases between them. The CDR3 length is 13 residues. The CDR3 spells CASTLGGGRELFF. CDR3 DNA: TGTGCCAGCACCCTGGGGGGTGGCCGGGAGCTGTTTTTT.

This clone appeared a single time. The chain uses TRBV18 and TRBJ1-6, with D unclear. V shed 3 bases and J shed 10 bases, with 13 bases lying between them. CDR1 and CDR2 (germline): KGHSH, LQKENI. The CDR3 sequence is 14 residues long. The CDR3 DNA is TGTGCCAGCTCACCTCCCCGAGGAGACTCACCCCTCCACTTT. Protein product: CASSPPRGDSPLHF.

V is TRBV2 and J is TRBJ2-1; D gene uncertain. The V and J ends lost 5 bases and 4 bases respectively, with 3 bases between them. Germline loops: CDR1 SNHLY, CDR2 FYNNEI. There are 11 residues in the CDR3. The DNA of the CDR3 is TGTGCCAGCAGTCAATACAATGAGCAGTTCTTC. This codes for CASSQYNEQFF.

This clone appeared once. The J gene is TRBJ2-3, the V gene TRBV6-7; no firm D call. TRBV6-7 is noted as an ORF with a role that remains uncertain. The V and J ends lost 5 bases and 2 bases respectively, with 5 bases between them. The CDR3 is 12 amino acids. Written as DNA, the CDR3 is TGTGCCAGCAGTAGACTCACAGATACGCAGTATTTT. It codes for CASSRLTDTQYF.

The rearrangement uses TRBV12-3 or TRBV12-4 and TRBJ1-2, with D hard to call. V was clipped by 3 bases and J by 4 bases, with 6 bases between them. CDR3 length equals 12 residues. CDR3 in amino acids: CASSLATYGYTF. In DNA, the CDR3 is TGTGCCAGCAGTTTGGCCACCTATGGCTACACCTTC.

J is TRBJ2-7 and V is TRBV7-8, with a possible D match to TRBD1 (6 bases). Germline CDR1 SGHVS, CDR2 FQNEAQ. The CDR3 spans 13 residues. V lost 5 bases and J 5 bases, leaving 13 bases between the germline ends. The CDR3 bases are TGTGCCAGCAGCCCGGGACAAACGGACGAGCAGTACTTC. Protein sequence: CASSPGQTDEQYF. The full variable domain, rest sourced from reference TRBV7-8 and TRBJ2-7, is GAGVSQSPRYKVAKRGQDVALRCDPISGHVSLFWYQQALGQGPEFLTYFQNEAQLDKSGLPSDRFFAERPEGSVSTLKIQRTQQEDSAVYLCASSPGQTDEQYFGPGTRLTVT.

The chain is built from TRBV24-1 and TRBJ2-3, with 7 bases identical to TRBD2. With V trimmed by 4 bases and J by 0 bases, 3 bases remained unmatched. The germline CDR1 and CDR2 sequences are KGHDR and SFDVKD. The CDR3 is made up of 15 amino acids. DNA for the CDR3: TGTGCCACCAGTGAACCAGCGGGAAGCACAGATACGCAGTATTTT. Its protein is CATSEPAGSTDTQYF.